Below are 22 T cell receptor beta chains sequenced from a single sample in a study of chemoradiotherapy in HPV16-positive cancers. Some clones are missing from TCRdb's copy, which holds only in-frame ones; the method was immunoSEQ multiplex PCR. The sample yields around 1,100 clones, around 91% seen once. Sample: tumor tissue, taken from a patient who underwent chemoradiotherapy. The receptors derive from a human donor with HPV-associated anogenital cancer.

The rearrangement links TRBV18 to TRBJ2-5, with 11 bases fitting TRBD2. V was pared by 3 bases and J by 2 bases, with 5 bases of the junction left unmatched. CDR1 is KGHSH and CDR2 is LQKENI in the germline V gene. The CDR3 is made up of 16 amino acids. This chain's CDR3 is CASSPLAGGGQETQYF. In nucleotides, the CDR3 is TGTGCCAGCTCACCCCTAGCGGGGGGAGGACAAGAGACCCAGTACTTC.

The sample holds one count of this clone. The CDR3, as DNA: TGCGCCAGCAGCCTAACAGGGGAATCCTACAATGAGCAGTTCTTC. It specifies CASSLTGESYNEQFF. This rearrangement joins TRBV5-1 to TRBJ2-1, with 7 bases that match TRBD1. CDR3 length: 15 amino acids. Germline loops: CDR1 SGHRS, CDR2 YFSETQ. The J segment lost 1 base and the V segment lost 4 bases, leaving 5 bases of the junction unmatched.

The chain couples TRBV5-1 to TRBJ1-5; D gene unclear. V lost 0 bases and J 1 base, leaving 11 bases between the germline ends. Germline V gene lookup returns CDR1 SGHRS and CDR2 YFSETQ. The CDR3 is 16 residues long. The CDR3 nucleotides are TGCGCCAGCAGCTTGGACGGGTCGGGCAGCAATCAGCCCCAGCATTTT. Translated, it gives CASSLDGSGSNQPQHF.

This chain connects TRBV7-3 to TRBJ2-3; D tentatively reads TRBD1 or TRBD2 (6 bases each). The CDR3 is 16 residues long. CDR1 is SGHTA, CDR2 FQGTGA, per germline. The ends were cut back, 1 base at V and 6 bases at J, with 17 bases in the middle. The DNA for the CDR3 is TGTGCCAGCAGCTTAAGGGGGGCAGGTAATAGGGATACGCAGTATTTT. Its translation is CASSLRGAGNRDTQYF.

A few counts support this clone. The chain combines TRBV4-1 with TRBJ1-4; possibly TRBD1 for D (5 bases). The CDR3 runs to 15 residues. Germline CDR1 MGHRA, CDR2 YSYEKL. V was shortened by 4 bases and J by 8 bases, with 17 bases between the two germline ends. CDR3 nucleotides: TGCGCCAGCAGCCCCGAGGACACCGGGCGCGAAAAACTGTTTTTT. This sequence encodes CASSPEDTGREKLFF.

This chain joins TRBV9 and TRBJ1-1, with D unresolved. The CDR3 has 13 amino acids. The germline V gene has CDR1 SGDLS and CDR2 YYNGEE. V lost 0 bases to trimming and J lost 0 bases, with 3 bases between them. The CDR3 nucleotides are TGTGCCAGCAGCGTAGATATGAACACTGAAGCTTTCTTT. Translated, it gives CASSVDMNTEAFF.

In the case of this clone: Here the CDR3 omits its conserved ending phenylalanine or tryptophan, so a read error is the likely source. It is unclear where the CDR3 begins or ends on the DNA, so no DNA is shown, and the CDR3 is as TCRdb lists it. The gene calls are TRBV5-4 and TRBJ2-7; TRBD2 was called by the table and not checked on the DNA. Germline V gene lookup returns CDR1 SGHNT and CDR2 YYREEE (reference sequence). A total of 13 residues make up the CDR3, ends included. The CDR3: CASSPGTSGGAYL.

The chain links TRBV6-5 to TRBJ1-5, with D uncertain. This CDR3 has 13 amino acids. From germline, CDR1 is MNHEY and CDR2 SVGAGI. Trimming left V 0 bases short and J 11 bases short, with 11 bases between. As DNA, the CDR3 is TGTGCCAGCAGTTACTCGAAGGACCAAGCCCAGCATTTT. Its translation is CASSYSKDQAQHF.

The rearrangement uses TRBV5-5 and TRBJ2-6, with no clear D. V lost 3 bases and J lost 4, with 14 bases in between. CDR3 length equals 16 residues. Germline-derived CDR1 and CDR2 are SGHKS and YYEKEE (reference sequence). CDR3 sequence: CASSSTPSTGANVLTF. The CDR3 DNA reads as TGTGCCAGCAGCTCGACCCCAAGTACAGGGGCCAACGTCCTGACTTTC. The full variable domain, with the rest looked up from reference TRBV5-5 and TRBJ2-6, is DAGVTQSPTHLIKTRGQQVTLRCSPISGHKSVSWYQQVLGQGPQFIFQYYEKEERGRGNFPDRFSARQFPNYSSELNVNALLLGDSALYLCASSSTPSTGANVLTFGAGSRLTVL.

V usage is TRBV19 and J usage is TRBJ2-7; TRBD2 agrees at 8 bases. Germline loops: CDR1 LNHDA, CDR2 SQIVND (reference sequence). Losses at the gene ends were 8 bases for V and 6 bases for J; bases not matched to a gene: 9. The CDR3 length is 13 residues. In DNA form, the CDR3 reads TGTGCCAGTTGGACTAGCACAAGGGGCGAGCAGTACTTC. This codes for CASWTSTRGEQYF.

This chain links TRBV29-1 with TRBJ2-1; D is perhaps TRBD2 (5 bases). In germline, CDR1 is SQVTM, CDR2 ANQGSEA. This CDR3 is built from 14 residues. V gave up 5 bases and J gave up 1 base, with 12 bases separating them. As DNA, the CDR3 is TGCAGCGTTCCCGCCGGGGTTTCCTACAATGAGCAGTTCTTC. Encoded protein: CSVPAGVSYNEQFF.

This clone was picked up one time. The chain's CDR3 is CASSLGSVQGNQPQHF. Written as DNA, the CDR3 is TGTGCCAGCAGCTTAGGGTCTGTGCAGGGCAATCAGCCCCAGCATTTT. This chain connects TRBV7-6 to TRBJ1-5; unclear D gene. Germline V gene sequence: CDR1 SGHVS, CDR2 FNYEAQ. V lost 1 base to trimming and J lost 2 bases, with 12 bases between them. CDR3 size: 16 residues.

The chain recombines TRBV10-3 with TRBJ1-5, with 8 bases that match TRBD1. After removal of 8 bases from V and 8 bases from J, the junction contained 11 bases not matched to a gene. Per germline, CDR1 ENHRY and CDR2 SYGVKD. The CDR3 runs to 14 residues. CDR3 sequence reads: CAISTGGVGKPQHF. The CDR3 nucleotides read TGTGCCATCTCCACAGGGGGTGTGGGAAAGCCCCAGCATTTT.

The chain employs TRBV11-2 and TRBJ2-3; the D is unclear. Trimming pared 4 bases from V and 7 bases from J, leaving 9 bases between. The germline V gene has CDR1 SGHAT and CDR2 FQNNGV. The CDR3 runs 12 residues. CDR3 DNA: TGTGCCAGCAGCTCGCCCTTTAATACGCAGTATTTT. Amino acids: CASSSPFNTQYF.

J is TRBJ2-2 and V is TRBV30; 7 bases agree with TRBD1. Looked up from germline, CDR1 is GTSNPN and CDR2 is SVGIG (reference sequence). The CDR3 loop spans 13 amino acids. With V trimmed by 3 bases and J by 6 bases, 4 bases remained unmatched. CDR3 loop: CAWRPQGAGELFF. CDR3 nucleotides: TGTGCCTGGAGACCTCAGGGGGCCGGGGAGCTGTTTTTT.

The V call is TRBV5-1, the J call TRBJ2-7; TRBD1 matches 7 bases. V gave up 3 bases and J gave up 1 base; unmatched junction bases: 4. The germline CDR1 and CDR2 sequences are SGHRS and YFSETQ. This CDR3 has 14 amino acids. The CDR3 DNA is TGCGCCAGCAGCTCCCCGGACAGGTCCTACGAGCAGTACTTC. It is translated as CASSSPDRSYEQYF. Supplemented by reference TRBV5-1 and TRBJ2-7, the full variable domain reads KAGVTQTPRYLIKTRGQQVTLSCSPISGHRSVSWYQQTPGQGLQFLFEYFSETQRNKGNFPGRFSGRQFSNSRSEMNVSTLELGDSALYLCASSSPDRSYEQYFGPGTRLTVT.

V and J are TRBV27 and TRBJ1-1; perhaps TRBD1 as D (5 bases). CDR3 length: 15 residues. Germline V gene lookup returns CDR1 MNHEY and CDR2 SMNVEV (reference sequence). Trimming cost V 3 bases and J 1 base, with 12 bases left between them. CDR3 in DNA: TGTGCCAGCAGTTTTCAGGGAGAGGGGAACACTGAAGCTTTCTTT. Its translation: CASSFQGEGNTEAFF.

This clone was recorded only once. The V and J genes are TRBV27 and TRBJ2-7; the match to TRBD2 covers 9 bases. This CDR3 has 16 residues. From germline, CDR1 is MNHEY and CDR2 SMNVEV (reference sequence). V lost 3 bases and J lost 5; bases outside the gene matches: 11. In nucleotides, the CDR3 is TGTGCCAGCAGTTTTGGCGGGGGGGGGCGCCGGGACGAGCAGTACTTC. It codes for CASSFGGGGRRDEQYF.

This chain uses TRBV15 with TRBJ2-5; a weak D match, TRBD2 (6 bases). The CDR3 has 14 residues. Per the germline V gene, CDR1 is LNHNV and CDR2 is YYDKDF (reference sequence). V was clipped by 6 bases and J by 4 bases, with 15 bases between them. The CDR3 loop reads CATSPPRGGETQYF. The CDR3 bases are TGTGCCACCAGTCCGCCCCGGGGAGGAGAGACCCAGTACTTC. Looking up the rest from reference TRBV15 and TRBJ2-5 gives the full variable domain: DAMVIQNPRYQVTQFGKPVTLSCSQTLNHNVMYWYQQKSSQAPKLLFHYYDKDFNNEADTPDNFQSRRPNTSFCFLDIRSPGLGDTAMYLCATSPPRGGETQYFGPGTRLLVL.

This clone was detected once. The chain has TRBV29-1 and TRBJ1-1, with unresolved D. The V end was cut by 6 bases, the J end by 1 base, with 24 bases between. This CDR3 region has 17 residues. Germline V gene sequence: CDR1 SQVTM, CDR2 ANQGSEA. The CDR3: CSVPRTRRAESNTEAFF. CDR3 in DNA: TGCAGCGTCCCCAGAACGAGGAGGGCCGAGTCGAACACTGAAGCTTTCTTT.

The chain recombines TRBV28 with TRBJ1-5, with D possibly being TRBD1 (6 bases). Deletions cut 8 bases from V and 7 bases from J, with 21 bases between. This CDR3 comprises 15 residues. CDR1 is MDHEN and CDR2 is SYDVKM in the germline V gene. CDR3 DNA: TGTGCCAGCTCCCCCAGGGGCGGGGATACCCAGCCCCAGCATTTT. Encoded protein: CASSPRGGDTQPQHF. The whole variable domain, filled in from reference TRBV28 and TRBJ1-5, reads DVKVTQSSRYLVKRTGEKVFLECVQDMDHENMFWYRQDPGLGLRLIYFSYDVKMKEKGDIPEGYSVSREKKERFSLILESASTNQTSMYLCASSPRGGDTQPQHFGDGTRLSIL.

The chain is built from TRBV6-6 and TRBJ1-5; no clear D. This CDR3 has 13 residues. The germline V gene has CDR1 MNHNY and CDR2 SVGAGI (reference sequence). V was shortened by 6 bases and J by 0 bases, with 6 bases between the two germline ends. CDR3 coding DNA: TGTGCCAGCAGCCCTAATAGCAATCAGCCCCAGCATTTT. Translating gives CASSPNSNQPQHF.